The 10 T cell receptor beta chains given below trace back to one sample, sequenced in a study of blood T cell repertoires in COVID-19. This table comes from immunoSEQ multiplex PCR, and its TCRdb copy is limited to in-frame clones, with some not included. This sample has about 69,000 clones, with 85% found just once. The source material was peripheral blood. The receptors were gathered from a man aged 80 or over with acute or convalescent COVID-19.

This clone has just a few counts. This chain's CDR3 is CASSIEARKWNEQFF. In DNA, the CDR3 is TGTGCCAGTAGTATAGAAGCCAGGAAGTGGAATGAGCAGTTCTTC. The chain couples TRBV19 to TRBJ2-1; D gene unclear. In germline, CDR1 is LNHDA, CDR2 SQIVND (reference sequence). The V end was cut by 0 bases, the J end by 7 bases, with 13 bases between. The CDR3 is 15 residues long.

This clone came up once. The V and J genes are TRBV5-1 and TRBJ1-3; D uncertain. Germline CDR1 SGHRS, CDR2 YFSETQ. Trimming took off 0 bases at V and 0 bases at J, with 4 bases between the two ends. CDR3 length: 14 amino acids. CDR3 coding DNA: TGCGCCAGCAGCTTGGAGAGCTCTGGAAACACCATATATTTT. It encodes CASSLESSGNTIYF. Drawing the rest from reference TRBV5-1 and TRBJ1-3, the complete variable domain is KAGVTQTPRYLIKTRGQQVTLSCSPISGHRSVSWYQQTPGQGLQFLFEYFSETQRNKGNFPGRFSGRQFSNSRSEMNVSTLELGDSALYLCASSLESSGNTIYFGEGSWLTVV.

The chain recombines TRBV5-1 with TRBJ1-2; 11 bases match TRBD1. The V gene's germline CDR1 is SGHRS and CDR2 YFSETQ. V was pared by 5 bases and J by 6 bases, with 6 bases of the junction left unmatched. The CDR3 extends over 14 amino acids. CDR3 region: CASSPGTGGNGYTF. The CDR3 coding sequence is TGCGCCAGCAGTCCTGGGACAGGGGGAAATGGCTACACCTTC. Complete variable domain (other parts from reference TRBV5-1 and TRBJ1-2): KAGVTQTPRYLIKTRGQQVTLSCSPISGHRSVSWYQQTPGQGLQFLFEYFSETQRNKGNFPGRFSGRQFSNSRSEMNVSTLELGDSALYLCASSPGTGGNGYTFGSGTRLTVV.

A single count supports this clone. The gene calls are TRBV4-3 and TRBJ2-5; 10 positions match TRBD2. V shed 4 bases and J 7 bases; nucleotides not matched to a gene: 6. The CDR3 consists of 14 residues. CDR1 LGHNA and CDR2 YSLEER come from the germline V gene. The CDR3 here is CASSPGSGGGTQYF. Written as DNA, the CDR3 is TGCGCCAGCAGCCCCGGGAGCGGGGGGGGGACCCAGTACTTC.

The chain carries TRBV11-3 and TRBJ1-3; perhaps TRBD1 as D (5 bases). Germline CDR1 reads SGHNT; CDR2 reads YENEEA. The CDR3 is 15 amino acids. Deletions cut 6 bases from V and 7 bases from J, with 19 bases between. CDR3 residues: CASSFGGTGRNTIYF. DNA of the CDR3: TGTGCCAGCAGTTTTGGGGGGACCGGCCGGAACACCATATATTTT. The whole variable domain, remainder taken from reference TRBV11-3 and TRBJ1-3, is EAGVVQSPRYKIIEKKQPVAFWCNPISGHNTLYWYLQNLGQGPELLIRYENEEAVDDSQLPKDRFSAERLKGVDSTLKIQPAELGDSAVYLCASSFGGTGRNTIYFGEGSWLTVV.

The chain combines TRBV6-6 with TRBJ1-1; D ambiguous. The V gene's germline CDR1 is MNHNY and CDR2 SVGAGI (reference sequence). V was shortened by 6 bases and J by 11 bases, with 13 bases between the two germline ends. This CDR3 is built from 11 residues. In nucleotides, the CDR3 is TGTGCCAGCAGGAACGGTCCGAGGGCTTTCTTT. This encodes CASRNGPRAFF.

This sequence joins TRBV30 and TRBJ2-1; 7 bases agree with TRBD2. The germline CDR1 and CDR2 sequences are GTSNPN and SVGIG (reference sequence). The ends lost 2 bases at V and 8 bases at J; junction bases unmatched: 9. This CDR3 has 14 residues. In DNA form, the CDR3 reads TGTGCCTGGAGTAGACTAGCCGTCGGGCATGAGCAGTTCTTC. Translated: CAWSRLAVGHEQFF. The full variable domain, its missing parts supplied by reference TRBV30 and TRBJ2-1, is SQTIHQWPATLVQPVGSPLSLECTVEGTSNPNLYWYRQAAGRGLQLLFYSVGIGQISSEVPQNLSASRPQDRQFILSSKKLLLSDSGFYLCAWSRLAVGHEQFFGPGTRLTVL.

The chain combines TRBV24-1 with TRBJ2-2; TRBD2 might be the D (6 bases). Germline assignment: CDR1 KGHDR and CDR2 SFDVKD. Trimming cost V 9 bases and J 6 bases, with 13 bases left between them. This CDR3 comprises 13 residues. In DNA form, the CDR3 reads TGTGCCACCCAGGAGGGAAGGTCCGGGGAGCTGTTTTTT. This codes for CATQEGRSGELFF.

The rearrangement joins TRBV7-8 to TRBJ2-7, with D possibly being TRBD2 (5 bases). This CDR3 comprises 14 residues. CDR1 SGHVS and CDR2 FQNEAQ come from the germline V gene. Trimming took off 3 bases at V and 3 bases at J, with 12 bases between the two ends. The CDR3 DNA is TGTGCCAGCAGCTTCGTCTCGGGGTTCTACGAGCAGTACTTC. It encodes CASSFVSGFYEQYF.

The chain links TRBV29-1 to TRBJ1-5, with TRBD1 identical over 7 bases. The CDR3 has 13 residues. CDR1 and CDR2 (germline): SQVTM, ANQGSEA. Trimming cost V 4 bases and J 4 bases; bases outside gene matches: 4. In nucleotides, the CDR3 is TGCAGCGTTGGAGACAGGGTGAATCAGCCCCAGCATTTT. It is translated as CSVGDRVNQPQHF.